These T cell receptor beta chains were read from a single sample in a study of CD8 T cells in ankylosing spondylitis. TCRdb reanalysed the 5' RACE reads using MiXCR and keeps one entry per CDR3 protein. The table has around 160,000 distinct CDR3 sequences, roughly 11% seen once; the top ten hold roughly 29%. The source material was blood, either unsorted or a sorted T cell fraction (not recorded which). These receptors were collected from a male donor with ankylosing spondylitis or in good health (not recorded which). Both conserved end residues are part of each CDR3. Each record gives: J gene, clone size, D gene, V gene, CDR3 protein, CDR3 DNA. D genes are given only for firm matches. Size is omitted from some rows. Given values are once, few, many or a class for expanded clones.

>TRBJ2-1|many|NA|TRBV3-1
CASSQAVFGGGEQFF
TGTGCCAGCAGTCAGGCTGTCTTCGGGGGTGGTGAGCAGTTCTTC
>TRBJ1-4|many|NA|TRBV12-3/TRBV12-4
CASSPGGFEKLFF
TGTGCCAGCAGCCCTGGAGGGTTTGAAAAACTGTTTTTT
>TRBJ2-2|NA|NA|TRBV7-2
CASSLALGGELFF
TGTGCCAGCAGCTTAGCCCTTGGCGGGGAGCTGTTTTTT
>TRBJ1-1|many|NA|TRBV28
CASSFRDTEAFF
TGTGCCAGCAGTTTCCGGGACACTGAAGCTTTCTTT
>TRBJ1-3|few|NA|TRBV7-9
CASRLDRTDSGNTIYF
TGTGCCAGCAGACTTGATCGGACAGACTCTGGAAACACCATATATTTT
>TRBJ2-2|many|NA|TRBV28
CASSSVRRPGELFF
TGTGCCAGCAGTTCCGTGCGGAGGCCCGGGGAGCTGTTTTTT
>TRBJ1-2|NA|TRBD1|TRBV12-3/TRBV12-4
CASSSDLGQGANYGYTF
TGTGCCAGCAGTTCCGATCTGGGACAGGGGGCTAACTATGGCTACACCTTC
>TRBJ2-1|many|TRBD1|TRBV7-8
CASSSWTGAYNEQFF
TGTGCCAGCAGCTCCTGGACAGGAGCCTACAATGAGCAGTTCTTC
>TRBJ2-2|many|TRBD1|TRBV12-3/TRBV12-4
CASSLTQGDTGELFF
TGTGCCAGCAGTTTAACACAGGGGGACACCGGGGAGCTGTTTTTT
>TRBJ1-1|many|TRBD1|TRBV6-5
CASSYGTAGAFF
TGTGCCAGCAGTTACGGGACAGCGGGAGCTTTCTTT
>TRBJ2-2|NA|NA|TRBV6-1
CASKPEGAGTGELFF
TGTGCCAGCAAGCCTGAAGGGGCAGGAACCGGGGAGCTGTTTTTT
>TRBJ2-2|many|NA|TRBV5-1
CASSLEGFLPGELFF
TGCGCCAGCAGCTTGGAGGGGTTTCTCCCCGGGGAGCTGTTTTTT
>TRBJ2-3|NA|TRBD2|TRBV5-1
CATSSGAGVTDTQYF
TGCGCCACTTCGAGCGGGGCGGGAGTCACAGATACGCAGTATTTT